The sequence of this TCR beta chain was determined in a study of cytomegalovirus exposure and HLA in healthy donors. General study findings and limits: A later analysis appeared to link common viral pathogens to several of the most significant clusters.

This clone has a single count. Its antigen is unknown. CDR3 size: 13 residues. Germline CDR1 MNHEY, CDR2 SMNVEV (reference sequence). The trim removed 2 bases at V and 5 bases at J, leaving 1 base unmatched. Vbeta (60) and Jbeta (13) primers were used in the PCR. TCRdb's copy holds only in-frame clones and misses some; the assay was immunoSEQ multiplex PCR. The sample gives about 120,000 clones, around four fifths of which show up once; around 18% is in the top ten. The origin of this receptor is a man between 18 and 35 years old in good health and CMV-seropositive. This rearrangement joins TRBV27 to TRBJ1-2; TRBD1 matches 8 bases. The sample was PBMCs. The CDR3 nucleotides are TGTGCCAGCAGTTTAGGACAGGGTTATGGCTACACCTTC. The encoded protein is CASSLGQGYGYTF.